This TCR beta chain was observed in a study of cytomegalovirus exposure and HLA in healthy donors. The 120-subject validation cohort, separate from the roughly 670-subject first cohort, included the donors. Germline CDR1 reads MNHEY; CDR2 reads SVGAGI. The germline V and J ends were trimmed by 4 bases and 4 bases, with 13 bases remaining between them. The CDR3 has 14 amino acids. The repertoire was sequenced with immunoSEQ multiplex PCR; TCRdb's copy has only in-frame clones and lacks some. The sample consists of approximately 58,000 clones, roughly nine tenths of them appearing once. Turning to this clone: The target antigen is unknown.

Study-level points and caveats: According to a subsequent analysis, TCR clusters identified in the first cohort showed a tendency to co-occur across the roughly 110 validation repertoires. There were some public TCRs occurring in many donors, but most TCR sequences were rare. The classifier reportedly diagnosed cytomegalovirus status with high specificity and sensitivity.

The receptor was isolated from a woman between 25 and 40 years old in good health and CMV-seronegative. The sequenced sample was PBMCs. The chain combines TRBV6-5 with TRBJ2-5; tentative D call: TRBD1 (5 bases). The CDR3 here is CASSSPQGRETQYF. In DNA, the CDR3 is TGTGCCAGCAGTTCTCCTCAGGGTAGAGAGACCCAGTACTTC.